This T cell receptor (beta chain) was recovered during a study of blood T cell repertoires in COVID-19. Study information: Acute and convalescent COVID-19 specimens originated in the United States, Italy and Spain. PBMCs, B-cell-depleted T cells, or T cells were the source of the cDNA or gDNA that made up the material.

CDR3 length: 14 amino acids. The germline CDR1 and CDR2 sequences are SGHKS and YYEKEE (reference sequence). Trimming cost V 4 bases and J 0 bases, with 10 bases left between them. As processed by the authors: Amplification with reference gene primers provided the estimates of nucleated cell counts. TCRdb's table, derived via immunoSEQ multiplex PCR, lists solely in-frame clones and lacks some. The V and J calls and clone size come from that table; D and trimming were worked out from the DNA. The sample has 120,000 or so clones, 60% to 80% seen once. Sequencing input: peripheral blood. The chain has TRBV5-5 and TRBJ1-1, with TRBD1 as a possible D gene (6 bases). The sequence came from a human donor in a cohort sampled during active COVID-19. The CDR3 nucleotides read TGTGCCAGCAGCGAAGGGGGTATGAACACTGAAGCTTTCTTT. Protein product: CASSEGGMNTEAFF.